The 14 T cell receptor beta chains given below trace back to one sample, sequenced in a study of cytomegalovirus exposure and HLA in healthy donors. Researchers ran the PCR with 60 Vbeta and 13 Jbeta primers. Produced via immunoSEQ multiplex PCR; TCRdb's table is partial and in-frame only. Of around 80,000 clones in the sample, around 76% were seen once. Sequenced: PBMCs. Every receptor here comes from a man aged 40-49 years in good health and CMV-seronegative.

The chain uses TRBV27 and TRBJ2-5, with D possibly being TRBD1 (7 bases). The V gene lost 2 bases and the J gene lost 2 bases, with 12 bases spanning the gap. The germline CDR1 and CDR2 sequences are MNHEY and SMNVEV (reference sequence). The CDR3 loop spans 15 amino acids. The CDR3 region has the DNA TGTGCCAGCAGTTTAACCGCGGGACAGCAAGAGACCCAGTACTTC. The encoded protein is CASSLTAGQQETQYF.

CDR3 coding DNA: TGTGCAAGTCGCTTAGGGCAGGGGGCAGACTACAATGAGCAGTTCTTC. Amino acid sequence: CASRLGQGADYNEQFF. V and J are TRBV12-2 and TRBJ2-1; the table assigns TRBD1, which was not confirmed against the DNA. TRBV12-2 is tagged as a pseudogene. This CDR3 is built from 16 residues.

This clone has just one count. The rearrangement links TRBV6-5 to TRBJ2-4; no clear D gene. Germline values: CDR1 MNHEY, CDR2 SVGAGI. CDR3 length: 12 residues. Trimming took 4 bases from V and 9 from J, leaving 10 bases between them. The CDR3 is CASSLKTGIQYF. The CDR3 DNA reads as TGTGCCAGCAGTTTAAAAACGGGCATTCAGTACTTC.

This chain joins TRBV5-6 and TRBJ1-1, with TRBD1 matching over 12 bases. The CDR3 contains 17 residues. With 6 bases clipped from V and 1 base from J, the junction kept 10 bases outside the gene matches. CDR1 and CDR2 (germline): SGHDT, YYEEEE. CDR3 nucleotides: TGTGCCAGCACCCCCAAGGGACAGGGGGCAGAGAACACTGAAGCTTTCTTT. Protein sequence: CASTPKGQGAENTEAFF. Supplemented by reference TRBV5-6 and TRBJ1-1, the full variable domain reads DAGVTQSPTHLIKTRGQQVTLRCSPKSGHDTVSWYQQALGQGPQFIFQYYEEEERQRGNFPDRFSGHQFPNYSSELNVNALLLGDSALYLCASTPKGQGAENTEAFFGQGTRLTVV.

The chain carries TRBV10-3 and TRBJ2-1; 12 nucleotides agree with TRBD2. Germline V gene sequence: CDR1 ENHRY, CDR2 SYGVKD. Trimming cost V 9 bases and J 7 bases; bases outside gene matches: 4. This CDR3 contains 13 residues. The CDR3 loop reads CAILAGGLNEQFF. CDR3 bases: TGTGCCATTCTAGCGGGAGGGCTGAATGAGCAGTTCTTC.

CDR3 nucleotides: TGCGCCAGCAGCTTCAGAAGTAATGATGGCTACACCTTC. Translating it yields CASSFRSNDGYTF. The chain links TRBV5-1 to TRBJ1-2; D is uncertain. CDR1 is SGHRS and CDR2 is YFSETQ in the germline V gene. The CDR3 covers 13 residues. V lost 2 bases and J lost 6, with 11 bases in between.

The V gene is TRBV2, the J gene TRBJ2-7; a weak D match, TRBD2 (6 bases). The CDR3 totals 15 residues. From germline, CDR1 is SNHLY and CDR2 FYNNEI. With 6 bases removed from V and 2 bases from J, the gap between germline ends came to 17 bases. The CDR3 protein is CASSSVLAFPYEQYF. The CDR3 region has the DNA TGTGCCAGCAGCAGTGTTCTAGCGTTTCCCTACGAGCAGTACTTC.

The V gene is TRBV7-2, the J gene TRBJ2-2; possible D gene TRBD2, 6 bases. Trimming left V 5 bases short and J 5 bases short, with 15 bases between. This CDR3 has 15 amino acids. Germline V lookup: CDR1 SGHTA, CDR2 FQGNSA. CDR3 bases: TGTGCCAGCAGCCGCACGGGGAGGAGTACCGGGGAGCTGTTTTTT. This encodes CASSRTGRSTGELFF.

The chain couples TRBV28 to TRBJ2-2; TRBD1 is a possible D gene (6 bases). V lost 8 bases and J lost 0, with 13 bases in between. Germline V gene sequence: CDR1 MDHEN, CDR2 SYDVKM. This CDR3 comprises 15 residues. The CDR3 here is CASLRQVANTGELFF. The CDR3 nucleotides are TGTGCCAGCTTACGACAGGTAGCGAACACCGGGGAGCTGTTTTTT.

This clone showed up just once. The CDR3 here is CASSIQGAKNIQYF. In DNA form, the CDR3 reads TGTGCCAGTAGTATCCAGGGAGCCAAAAACATTCAGTACTTC. J is TRBJ2-4 and V is TRBV19, with D perhaps TRBD1 (5 bases). The CDR3 runs to 14 residues. The V gene's germline CDR1 is LNHDA and CDR2 SQIVND (reference sequence). The V end lost 3 bases, the J end lost 0 bases, and 6 bases lay between the germline ends. Looking up the rest from reference TRBV19 and TRBJ2-4 gives the full variable domain: DGGITQSPKYLFRKEGQNVTLSCEQNLNHDAMYWYRQDPGQGLRLIYYSQIVNDFQKGDIAEGYSVSREKKESFPLTVTSAQKNPTAFYLCASSIQGAKNIQYFGAGTRLSVL.

The J gene is TRBJ2-1, the V gene TRBV5-4; 9 nucleotides align to TRBD2. V was pared by 0 bases and J by 10 bases, with 5 bases of the junction left unmatched. CDR3 length equals 14 residues. The germline CDR1 and CDR2 sequences are SGHNT and YYREEE (reference sequence). CDR3 DNA sequence: TGTGCCAGCAGCTTGGGACTAGCGGCCCCAGAGCAGTTCTTC. It specifies CASSLGLAAPEQFF. Variable domain in full (rest from reference TRBV5-4 and TRBJ2-1): ETGVTQSPTHLIKTRGQQVTLRCSSQSGHNTVSWYQQALGQGPQFIFQYYREEENGRGNFPPRFSGLQFPNYSSELNVNALELDDSALYLCASSLGLAAPEQFFGPGTRLTVL.

For this clone: Germline and junction disagree at one end, which may indicate a read error. The chain employs TRBV7-6 and TRBJ2-6, with TRBD1 as a possible D gene (5 bases). CDR1 and CDR2 from the germline V gene are SGHVS and FNYEAQ. The CDR3 loop spans 13 amino acids. The CDR3 protein is CASRPTGANGLTF. DNA of the CDR3: TGTGCCAGCAGGCCTACTGGGGCCAACGGCCTGACTTTC.

This sequence joins TRBV7-3 and TRBJ1-1, with TRBD1 matching 10 bases. The CDR3 is 13 amino acids. Germline CDR1 SGHTA, CDR2 FQGTGA. The ends lost 4 bases at V and 6 bases at J; junction bases unmatched: 2. CDR3 in DNA: TGTGCCAGCAGCTGGACAGGGGGGTCTGAAGCTTTCTTT. Amino acids: CASSWTGGSEAFF.

The rearrangement uses TRBV19 and TRBJ2-1; 9 bases match TRBD2. The CDR3 sequence is 16 residues long. Germline trimming cut 1 base from V and 5 bases from J; bases unmatched to any gene: 6. The germline CDR1 and CDR2 sequences are LNHDA and SQIVND (reference sequence). CDR3 residues: CASSIGEASGNNEQFF. The CDR3 nucleotides read TGTGCCAGTAGTATAGGGGAGGCTAGCGGGAACAATGAGCAGTTCTTC.